These 19 T cell receptor beta chains share one sample of origin, sequenced in a study of T cells in Graves' hyperthyroidism and ophthalmopathy. RNA transcripts provided the source from which TCR beta CDR3 regions were amplified. In the first-round RT-PCR of the TCR CDR3, the HTBI primer set was used. TCRdb re-analysed the multiplex PCR reads in MiXCR, keeping a single row per CDR3 protein. The sample lists a few hundred thousand distinct CDR3 sequences, about 18% occurring once. Sequencing was carried out using blood. These receptors came from a man younger than 35 with Graves' ophthalmopathy.

A few counts support this clonotype. V usage is TRBV7-9 and J usage is TRBJ1-2; TRBD1 might be the D (5 bases). The V end was cut by 5 bases, the J end by 2 bases, with 24 bases between. The CDR3 loop spans 18 amino acids. Germline CDR1 is SEHNR and CDR2 is FQNEAQ (reference sequence). The CDR3 loop reads CASSPYISGPTANYGYTF. As DNA, the CDR3 is TGTGCCAGCAGCCCCTATATATCGGGACCCACTGCCAACTATGGCTACACCTTC. Drawing the rest from reference TRBV7-9 and TRBJ1-2, the complete variable domain is DTGVSQNPRHKITKRGQNVTFRCDPISEHNRLYWYRQTLGQGPEFLTYFQNEAQLEKSRLLSDRFSAERPKGSFSTLEIQRTEQGDSAMYLCASSPYISGPTANYGYTFGSGTRLTVV.

There are many counts of this clonotype. This chain uses TRBV5-1 with TRBJ1-2; 7 bases are shared with TRBD1. V was clipped by 2 bases and J by 3 bases; unmatched bases: 7. The length of the CDR3 is 15 residues. The V gene's germline CDR1 is SGHRS and CDR2 YFSETQ. The CDR3 loop reads CASSLGPGTDYGYTF. The CDR3 DNA is TGCGCCAGCAGCTTAGGTCCCGGGACAGACTATGGCTACACCTTC.

This clonotype has a count of ten or more. The chain uses TRBV5-1 and TRBJ2-3; TRBD1 might be the D (5 bases). CDR1 is SGHRS and CDR2 is YFSETQ in the germline V gene. The CDR3 length is 15 residues. The ends were cut back, 7 bases at V and 6 bases at J, with 21 bases in the middle. CDR3 DNA: TGCGCCAGCCAAGCAGTTCCCCAGGGCTTTGATACGCAGTATTTT. Translating it yields CASQAVPQGFDTQYF.

This clonotype came up many times. The chain combines TRBV3-1 with TRBJ2-3; 7 nucleotides align to TRBD2. The CDR3 is 13 residues long. From germline, CDR1 is LGHDT and CDR2 YNNKEL (reference sequence). The V and J ends lost 4 bases and 4 bases, in that order; junction bases with no gene match: 2. The DNA of the CDR3 is TGTGCCAGCAGCCGAGGACTAGCAGATACGCAGTATTTT. Its protein is CASSRGLADTQYF.

This clonotype was counted a few times. The CDR3 region is CASSLGQAPARYEQYF. In nucleotides, the CDR3 is TGCGCCAGCAGCTTAGGACAGGCGCCGGCCCGATACGAGCAGTACTTC. The gene calls are TRBV5-1 and TRBJ2-7; the match to TRBD1 covers 7 bases. After removal of 2 bases from V and 4 bases from J, the junction contained 12 bases not matched to a gene. Germline lookup yields CDR1 SGHRS and CDR2 YFSETQ. The CDR3 runs 16 residues.

This CDR3 reads CASSPEVRGNQPQHF. CDR3 sequence (DNA): TGTGCCAGCTCACCAGAAGTTCGGGGCAATCAGCCCCAGCATTTT. The chain recombines TRBV18 with TRBJ1-5; D not resolved. Trimming removed 2 bases from V and 2 bases from J, with 10 bases in between. This CDR3 contains 15 residues. Germline CDR1 reads KGHSH; CDR2 reads LQKENI.

The chain uses TRBV2 and TRBJ2-3, with 7 positions matching TRBD2. Germline loops: CDR1 SNHLY, CDR2 FYNNEI. The CDR3 has 13 residues. J was trimmed by 6 bases and V by 8 bases; bases with no gene match: 8. CDR3 DNA sequence: TGTGCCAGCCCGGGACTACCGGGGGATACGCAGTATTTT. Protein product: CASPGLPGDTQYF.

In this sample, this clonotype turned up many times. This chain joins TRBV7-9 and TRBJ1-2, with D perhaps matching TRBD1 (6 bases). This CDR3 is built from 18 residues. The V end lost 5 bases, the J end lost 4 bases, and 26 bases lay between the germline ends. Germline CDR1 is SEHNR and CDR2 is FQNEAQ (reference sequence). In DNA form, the CDR3 reads TGTGCCAGCAGCACCCCCGGGGGCAGGGGAGGATTGGCCTATGGCTACACCTTC. Translation: CASSTPGGRGGLAYGYTF.

This clonotype was seen repeatedly, ten times or more. The rearrangement joins TRBV2 to TRBJ2-7; D is unclear. Germline assignment: CDR1 SNHLY and CDR2 FYNNEI. The V end was cut by 2 bases, the J end by 4 bases, with 12 bases between. There are 14 residues in the CDR3. The CDR3 nucleotides read TGTGCCAGCAGTGAATCTGCAGGCCTGTACGAGCAGTACTTC. Protein product: CASSESAGLYEQYF.

This clonotype has ten or more counts. The chain couples TRBV28 to TRBJ2-7; D ambiguous. Germline V gene lookup returns CDR1 MDHEN and CDR2 SYDVKM. The CDR3 has 16 residues. Trimming removed 3 bases at V and 2 bases at J, with 17 bases between. CDR3 bases: TGTGCCAGCAGTTTTAATGGGCGACGAGAACCCTACGAGCAGTACTTC. Translating gives CASSFNGRREPYEQYF.

This clonotype showed up many times. The CDR3 spells CASSSGSTYLPYEQYF. The CDR3 DNA sequence: TGTGCCAGCAGCTCAGGATCCACTTACCTTCCCTACGAGCAGTACTTC. This rearrangement joins TRBV7-2 to TRBJ2-7; D remains unclear. The CDR3 sequence is 16 residues long. Germline CDR1 and CDR2: SGHTA and FQGNSA. Between the trimmed V and J ends, which lost 4 bases and 2 bases, there was a span of 18 bases.

In this sample, this clonotype turned up many times. The chain carries TRBV7-2 and TRBJ2-1, with TRBD1 as a possible D gene (5 bases). Trimming took off 2 bases at V and 5 bases at J, with 7 bases between the two ends. Germline V lookup: CDR1 SGHTA, CDR2 FQGNSA. This CDR3 comprises 13 residues. The CDR3: CASSLSRDNEQFF. The CDR3 DNA is TGTGCCAGCAGCTTATCCAGGGACAATGAGCAGTTCTTC. The full variable domain, its missing parts supplied by reference TRBV7-2 and TRBJ2-1, is GAGVSQSPSNKVTEKGKDVELRCDPISGHTALYWYRQSLGQGLEFLIYFQGNSAPDKSGLPSDRFSAERTGGSVSTLTIQRTQQEDSAVYLCASSLSRDNEQFFGPGTRLTVL.

This clonotype occurred many times. This rearrangement joins TRBV20-1 to TRBJ2-7; a weak D match, TRBD1 (5 bases). V was shortened by 4 bases and J by 3 bases, with 7 bases between the two germline ends. Germline-derived CDR1 and CDR2 are DFQATT and SNEGSKA (reference sequence). CDR3 size: 11 residues. The CDR3 region has the DNA TGCAGTGCTATGGACAACTACGAGCAGTACTTC. This gives the protein CSAMDNYEQYF.

This clonotype occurred a few times. The chain carries TRBV12-3 or TRBV12-4 and TRBJ1-2; possible D gene TRBD1, 5 bases. The CDR3 runs to 14 residues. Trimming took 6 bases from V and 0 from J, leaving 11 bases between them. DNA for the CDR3: TGTGCCAGCAGCCCCGGGGCAGCTAACTATGGCTACACCTTC. This gives the protein CASSPGAANYGYTF.

This clonotype was observed a few times. The V call is TRBV10-3, the J call TRBJ1-1; D unresolved. The germline V gene has CDR1 ENHRY and CDR2 SYGVKD. There are 14 residues in the CDR3. V gave up 3 bases and J gave up 4 bases, with 12 bases separating them. CDR3 region: CAISDQVTSTEAFF. CDR3 bases: TGTGCCATCAGTGATCAGGTCACCAGCACTGAAGCTTTCTTT.

This chain connects TRBV24-1 to TRBJ1-2; D perhaps matches TRBD1 (6 bases). There are 13 residues in the CDR3. Germline V lookup: CDR1 KGHDR, CDR2 SFDVKD. Trimming removed 5 bases from V and 6 bases from J, with 12 bases in between. CDR3 amino acids: CATSAPDRNGYTF. CDR3 in DNA: TGTGCCACCAGTGCCCCGGACAGAAATGGCTACACCTTC.

This clonotype appeared many times. The chain couples TRBV7-2 to TRBJ2-7; 9 nucleotides line up with TRBD1. Germline CDR1 is SGHTA and CDR2 is FQGNSA. The CDR3 loop spans 13 amino acids. J gave up 6 bases and V 3 bases, and 3 bases lay outside the gene matches. CDR3 DNA: TGTGCCAGCAGCTTTGACAGGGGGGGCGAGCAGTACTTC. Its protein is CASSFDRGGEQYF.

This clonotype was counted a few times. CDR3 region: CASSLRTVNEQYF. The CDR3 nucleotides read TGTGCCAGCAGCTTGAGGACGGTAAACGAGCAGTACTTC. This chain links TRBV7-2 with TRBJ2-7, with unresolved D. The length of the CDR3 is 13 residues. With 3 bases removed from V and 5 bases from J, the gap between germline ends came to 11 bases. Germline loops: CDR1 SGHTA, CDR2 FQGNSA.

Many counts were recorded for this clonotype. V and J are TRBV7-8 and TRBJ2-5; 9 positions match TRBD1. J gave up 7 bases and V 1 base, and 7 bases lay outside the gene matches. CDR3 length: 15 amino acids. Germline lookup yields CDR1 SGHVS and CDR2 FQNEAQ. DNA of the CDR3: TGTGCCAGCAGCTTAGGGACAGGGGCCGCTACGACCCAGTACTTC. This gives the protein CASSLGTGAATTQYF.